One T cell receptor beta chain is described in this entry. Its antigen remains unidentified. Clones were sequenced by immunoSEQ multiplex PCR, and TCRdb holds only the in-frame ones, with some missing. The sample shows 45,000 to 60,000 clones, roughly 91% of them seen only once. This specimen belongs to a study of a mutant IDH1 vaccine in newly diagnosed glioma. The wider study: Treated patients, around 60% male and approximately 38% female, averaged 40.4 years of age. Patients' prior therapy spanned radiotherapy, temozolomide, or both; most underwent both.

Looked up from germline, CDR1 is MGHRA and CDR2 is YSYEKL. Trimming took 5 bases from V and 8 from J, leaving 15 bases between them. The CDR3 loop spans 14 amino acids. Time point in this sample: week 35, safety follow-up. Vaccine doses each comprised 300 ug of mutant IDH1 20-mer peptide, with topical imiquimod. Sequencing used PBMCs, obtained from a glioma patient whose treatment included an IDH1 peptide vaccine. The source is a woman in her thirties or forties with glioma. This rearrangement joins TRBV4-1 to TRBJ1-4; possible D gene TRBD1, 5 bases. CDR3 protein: CASSGRDGGEKLFF. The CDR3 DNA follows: TGCGCCAGCAGCGGCCGGGACGGTGGGGAAAAACTGTTTTTT.